This is a list of T cell receptor beta chains from one sample in a study of T cell responses to AZD1222 COVID-19 vaccine. Assay used: immunoSEQ multiplex PCR; TCRdb lists only in-frame clones, some missing. The sample consists of roughly 140,000 clones, around 88% of them appearing once. Sequenced here: peripheral blood, sampled on day 0 of AZD1222 vaccination. The receptors shown here come from an adult in good health. CDR3s include the opening cysteine and the closing phenylalanine or tryptophan. D genes are given only for firm matches. Only part of the rows carry a size: once, few, many, or a class if the clone is expanded.

TGTGCCAGCACAGCAGGGTTCGTAAATTCACCCCTCCACTTT | CASTAGFVNSPLHF | TRBV7-2 | NA | few | TRBJ1-6
TGTGCCAGCAGCCCTCCCGGAGTCGAAGATACGCAGTATTTT | CASSPPGVEDTQYF | TRBV7-2 | NA | NA | TRBJ2-3
TGTGCCAGCAGCCAAGCCAGGTGGGGCAGCCACTATGGCTACACCTTC | CASSQARWGSHYGYTF | TRBV14 | NA | NA | TRBJ1-2
TGTGCCACCAGCAGTGGGACCGTGGGGGGCACTGAAGCTTTCTTT | CATSSGTVGGTEAFF | TRBV15 | NA | NA | TRBJ1-1
TGTGCCAGTAGGACGGGACAACAGCGGGCGGAGCAGTTCTTC | CASRTGQQRAEQFF | TRBV19 | NA | NA | TRBJ2-1
TGCGCCAGCAGCTTGGTCACCCACGGGGGTGAGCAGTTCTTC | CASSLVTHGGEQFF | TRBV5-1 | NA | NA | TRBJ2-1
TGTGCCAGCAGCTCCCACAGGAGTGAAGCTTTCTTT | CASSSHRSEAFF | TRBV9 | NA | few | TRBJ1-1
TGCGCCAGCAGCCCCTCCCTCAGCACAGATACGCAGTATTTT | CASSPSLSTDTQYF | TRBV5-1 | NA | NA | TRBJ2-3
TGTGCCATCAGTGAGTGGCAGGTCCACCCCTACTACACCTTC | CAISEWQVHPYYTF | TRBV10-3 | NA | once | TRBJ1-2
TGTGCCAGCAGTTGGGGCGAATACGAGCAGTACTTC | CASSWGEYEQYF | TRBV12-3/TRBV12-4 | NA | NA | TRBJ2-7
TGTGCCAGCAGCTTAATGGGTGACCTAGCGGGAGGGCCGGGAAACTTC | CASSLMGDLAGGPGNF | TRBV7-2 | TRBD2 | once | TRBJ2-7
TGTGCCAGCAGTCCACAGGCGATCCGTCGCGAGCAGTACTTC | CASSPQAIRREQYF | TRBV5-4 | NA | NA | TRBJ2-7
TGTGCCAGCAGCCAAGAGCAAGGACGCCACAATGAGCAGTTCTTC | CASSQEQGRHNEQFF | TRBV4-2 | NA | few | TRBJ2-1
TGTGCCAGCAGCCGAGGACCCGAAGAGACCCAGTACTTC | CASSRGPEETQYF | TRBV6-5 | NA | NA | TRBJ2-5
TGTGCCAGCAGCCCCGGATGGGGTAAAGGGGGTTCAGATACGCAGTATTTT | CASSPGWGKGGSDTQYF | TRBV11-3 | NA | NA | TRBJ2-3
TGTGCCAGTAGTGTGGTGAGACGGAGCTCTGGAAACACCATATATTTT | CASSVVRRSSGNTIYF | TRBV19 | NA | NA | TRBJ1-3
TGTGCCAGCAGCTTGTTCGGCCTGAACACTGAAGCTTTCTTT | CASSLFGLNTEAFF | TRBV5-4 | NA | once | TRBJ1-1
TGTGCCAGCAGCTCGCAGACTAGCAGGAACAATGAGCAGTTCTTC | CASSSQTSRNNEQFF | TRBV27 | TRBD2 | NA | TRBJ2-1
TGTGCCAGCAGCTTAAACAGGGGGCTTGGGGAGACCCAGTACTTC | CASSLNRGLGETQYF | TRBV5-4 | TRBD1 | NA | TRBJ2-5
TGTGCCAGCTTTACCGGGACACAGAACACTGAAGCTTTCTTT | CASFTGTQNTEAFF | TRBV18 | NA | NA | TRBJ1-1
TGTGCCTGGAGTGTAAGGGCCGGGGGGCAGTTCTTC | CAWSVRAGGQFF | TRBV30 | NA | NA | TRBJ2-1
TGTGCCAGCAGCTTGGGACAGGGCCCCAATCAGCCCCAGCATTTT | CASSLGQGPNQPQHF | TRBV11-3 | TRBD1 | NA | TRBJ1-5
TGTGCCAGCAGTGTCGGGCTCTACGAGCAGTACTTC | CASSVGLYEQYF | TRBV6-2/TRBV6-3 | NA | NA | TRBJ2-7
TGTGCCACCAGCCTAGGACAGGGGTATATCGGGGAGCTGTTTTTT | CATSLGQGYIGELFF | TRBV15 | TRBD1 | NA | TRBJ2-2
TGTGCCAGCGAAACAGGGTATCGGGGCAATCAGCCCCAGCATTTT | CASETGYRGNQPQHF | TRBV6-5 | NA | NA | TRBJ1-5
TGTGCCAGCAGCCAAGATTTGAGCGGACAGGTTGGAAACACCATATATTTT | CASSQDLSGQVGNTIYF | TRBV3-1/TRBV3-2 | TRBD1 | NA | TRBJ1-3
TGTGCCAGCAGCTTAGAGACTAGCGGCTCCTACGAGCAGTACTTC | CASSLETSGSYEQYF | TRBV13 | TRBD2 | once | TRBJ2-7
TGTGCCACGAGGGATGACAGACAAGAGACCCAGTACTTC | CATRDDRQETQYF | TRBV12-3/TRBV12-4 | NA | NA | TRBJ2-5
TGTGCCAGCATAGTACCCAACAATGAGCAGTTCTTC | CASIVPNNEQFF | TRBV6-5 | NA | NA | TRBJ2-1
TGCGCCAGCAGCCAAGCATCGGGCGGGGAGCTGTTTTTT | CASSQASGGELFF | TRBV4-1 | NA | NA | TRBJ2-2
TGTGCCAGTAGTATCTGGGGGGCCAACGTCCTGACTTTC | CASSIWGANVLTF | TRBV19 | NA | once | TRBJ2-6
TGCGCCAGCAGCCAAGAGAGTAGAGCTGGATCGGATACGCAGTATTTT | CASSQESRAGSDTQYF | TRBV4-1 | NA | NA | TRBJ2-3
TGTGCCAGCAGCCACAAACTAGGGCGGAGGAGTGGCTACACCTTC | CASSHKLGRRSGYTF | TRBV3-1/TRBV3-2 | NA | NA | TRBJ1-2
TGCGCCAGCAGCCAAGGCCACACCTCTGGGGCCAACGTCCTGACTTTC | CASSQGHTSGANVLTF | TRBV4-3 | NA | NA | TRBJ2-6
TGTGCCACCAGTGATCCAGAGGGGGGCCGCGACACCGGGGAGCTGTTTTTT | CATSDPEGGRDTGELFF | TRBV24-1 | NA | NA | TRBJ2-2
TGTGCCAGCAGGCACAGCGAGGACACTGAAGCTTTCTTT | CASRHSEDTEAFF | TRBV11-3 | NA | NA | TRBJ1-1
TGTGCCAGCAGCGTAGGGTTAGCTTCCCGGAACAATGAGCAGTTCTTC | CASSVGLASRNNEQFF | TRBV9 | NA | NA | TRBJ2-1
TGTGCCCGGGGACAGGGTGGGTACGAGCAGTACTTC | CARGQGGYEQYF | TRBV30 | TRBD1 | NA | TRBJ2-7
TGTGCCACCAGCAGAGGGACTAGCGGGACGTACGAGCAGTACTTC | CATSRGTSGTYEQYF | TRBV15 | TRBD2 | NA | TRBJ2-7
TGTGCCATCAGCCCGGGACAGGGCTTTGAAGCTTTCTTT | CAISPGQGFEAFF | TRBV10-3 | TRBD1 | NA | TRBJ1-1
TGTGCCAGCAGCCAAGTTAACCGGGAGACCCAGTACTTC | CASSQVNRETQYF | TRBV3-1/TRBV3-2 | NA | NA | TRBJ2-5
TGTGCCAGCAGCCCCGACTCATATCAGCAGTTCTTC | CASSPDSYQQFF | TRBV6-5 | NA | NA | TRBJ2-1
TGCGCCAGCAGCCCAGGGACAGCTAATGAAAAACTGTTTTTT | CASSPGTANEKLFF | TRBV5-1 | TRBD1 | NA | TRBJ1-4
TGTGCCAGCAGCCCAGGTTCCAGCAGCTCTAACTATGGCTACACCTTC | CASSPGSSSSNYGYTF | TRBV12-1 | NA | NA | TRBJ1-2
TGCAGTGCTAGTCCTCAGGTAACTAGCGGGAGAAAGGATACGCAGTATTTT | CSASPQVTSGRKDTQYF | TRBV20-1 | TRBD2 | NA | TRBJ2-3
TGTGCCAGCAGTCAGGACAGAGATCAGCCCCAGCATTTT | CASSQDRDQPQHF | TRBV12-3/TRBV12-4 | NA | NA | TRBJ1-5
TGTGCCAGCAGCCCCGGGACAGGGGATTACAATGAGCAGTTCTTC | CASSPGTGDYNEQFF | TRBV28 | TRBD1 | NA | TRBJ2-1
TGTGCCAGCTCACCAGGGGACACTGAAGCTTTCTTT | CASSPGDTEAFF | TRBV18 | NA | once | TRBJ1-1
TGTGCCAGCAGTTGGAGGGTATACGAGCAGTACTTC | CASSWRVYEQYF | TRBV6-2/TRBV6-3 | NA | NA | TRBJ2-7
TGTGCCAGCTCTAGGACTAGCGGGATCAAAGTTTATGGGCATGAGCAGTTCTTC | CASSRTSGIKVYGHEQFF | TRBV27 | TRBD2 | NA | TRBJ2-1
TGTGCCAGCAGCTTCACTGCCGCCCTGAACTATGGCTACACCTTC | CASSFTAALNYGYTF | TRBV5-4 | NA | NA | TRBJ1-2
TGTGCCAGCAGCGCCGGGACAGGGGTCCCCGGGGAGCTGTTTTTT | CASSAGTGVPGELFF | TRBV9 | TRBD1 | once | TRBJ2-2